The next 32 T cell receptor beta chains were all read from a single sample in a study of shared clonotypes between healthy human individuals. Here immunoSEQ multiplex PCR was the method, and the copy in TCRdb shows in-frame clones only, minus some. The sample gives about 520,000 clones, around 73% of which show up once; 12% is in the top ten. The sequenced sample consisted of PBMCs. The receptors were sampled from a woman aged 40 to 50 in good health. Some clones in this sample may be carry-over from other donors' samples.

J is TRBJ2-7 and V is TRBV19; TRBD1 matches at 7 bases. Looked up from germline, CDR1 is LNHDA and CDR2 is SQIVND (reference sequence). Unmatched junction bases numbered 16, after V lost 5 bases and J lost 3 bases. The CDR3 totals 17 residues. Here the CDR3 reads CASSSRRAGGYFYEQYF. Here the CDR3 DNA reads TGTGCCAGTAGTTCCCGGCGGGCAGGGGGTTATTTCTACGAGCAGTACTTC.

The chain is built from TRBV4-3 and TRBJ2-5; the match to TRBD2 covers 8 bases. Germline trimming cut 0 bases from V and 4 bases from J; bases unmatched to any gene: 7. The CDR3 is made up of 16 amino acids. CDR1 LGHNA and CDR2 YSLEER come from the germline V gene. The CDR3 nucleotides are TGCGCCAGCAGCCAAGATGTCGGCGGGAGGACAGAGACCCAGTACTTC. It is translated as CASSQDVGGRTETQYF.

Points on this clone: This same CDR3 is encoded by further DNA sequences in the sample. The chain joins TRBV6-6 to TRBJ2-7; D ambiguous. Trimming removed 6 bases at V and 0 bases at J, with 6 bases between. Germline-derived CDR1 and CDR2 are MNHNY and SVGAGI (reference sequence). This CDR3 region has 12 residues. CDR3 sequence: CASSPSSYEQYF. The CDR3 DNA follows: TGTGCCAGCAGCCCCAGCTCCTACGAGCAGTACTTC.

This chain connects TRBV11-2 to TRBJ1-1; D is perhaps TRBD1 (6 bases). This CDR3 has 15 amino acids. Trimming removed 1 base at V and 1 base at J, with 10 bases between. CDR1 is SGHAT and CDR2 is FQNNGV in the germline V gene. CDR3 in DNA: TGTGCCAGCAGCTTAGTGCAGGGGAAGAACACTGAAGCTTTCTTT. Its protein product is CASSLVQGKNTEAFF.

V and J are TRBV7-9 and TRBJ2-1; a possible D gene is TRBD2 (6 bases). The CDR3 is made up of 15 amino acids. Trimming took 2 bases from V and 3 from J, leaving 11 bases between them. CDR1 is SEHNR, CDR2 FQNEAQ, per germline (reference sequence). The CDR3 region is CASSLRSGHYNEQFF. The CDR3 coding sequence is TGTGCCAGCAGCTTACGTAGCGGACACTACAATGAGCAGTTCTTC.

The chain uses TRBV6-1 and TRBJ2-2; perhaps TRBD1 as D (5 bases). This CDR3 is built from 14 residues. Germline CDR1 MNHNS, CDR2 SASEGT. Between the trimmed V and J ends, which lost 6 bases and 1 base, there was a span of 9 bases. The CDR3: CASSNTGNTGELFF. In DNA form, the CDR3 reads TGTGCCAGCAGCAATACAGGGAACACCGGGGAGCTGTTTTTT.

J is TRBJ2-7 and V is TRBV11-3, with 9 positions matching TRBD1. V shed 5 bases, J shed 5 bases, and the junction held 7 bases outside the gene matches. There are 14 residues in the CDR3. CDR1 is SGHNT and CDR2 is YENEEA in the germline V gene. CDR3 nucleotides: TGTGCCAGCAGCAACCCGGGACAGGGAGACGAGCAGTACTTC. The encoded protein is CASSNPGQGDEQYF.

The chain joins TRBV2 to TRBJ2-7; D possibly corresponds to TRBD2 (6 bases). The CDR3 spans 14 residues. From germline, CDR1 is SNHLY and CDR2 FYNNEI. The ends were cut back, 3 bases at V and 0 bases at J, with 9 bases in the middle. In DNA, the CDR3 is TGTGCCAGCAGTGACGGGGGAGGCTCCTACGAGCAGTACTTC. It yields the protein CASSDGGGSYEQYF.

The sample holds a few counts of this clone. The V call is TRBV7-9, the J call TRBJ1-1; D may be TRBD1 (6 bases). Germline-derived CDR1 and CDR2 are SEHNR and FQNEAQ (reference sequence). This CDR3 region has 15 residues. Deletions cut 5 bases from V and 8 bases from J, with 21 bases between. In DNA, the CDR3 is TGTGCCAGCAGCCCCGGAACCGGGACAACTAACGAAGCTTTCTTT. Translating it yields CASSPGTGTTNEAFF.

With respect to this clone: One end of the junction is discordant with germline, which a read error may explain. DNA for the CDR3: TGCGCCACCATATCAGCGGGTGAGCAGTTCTTC. Protein: CATISAGEQFF. This rearrangement joins TRBV28 to TRBJ2-1, with D maybe TRBD2 (6 bases). The germline gives CDR1 MDHEN, CDR2 SYDVKM. The CDR3 extends over 11 amino acids.

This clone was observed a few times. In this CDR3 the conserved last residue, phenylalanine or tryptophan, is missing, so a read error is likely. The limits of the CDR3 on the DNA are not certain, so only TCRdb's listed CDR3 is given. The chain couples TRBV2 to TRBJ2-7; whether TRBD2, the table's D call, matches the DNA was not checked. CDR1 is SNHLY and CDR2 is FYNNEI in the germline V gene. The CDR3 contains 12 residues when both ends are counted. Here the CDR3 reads CASSYLGLAQGY.

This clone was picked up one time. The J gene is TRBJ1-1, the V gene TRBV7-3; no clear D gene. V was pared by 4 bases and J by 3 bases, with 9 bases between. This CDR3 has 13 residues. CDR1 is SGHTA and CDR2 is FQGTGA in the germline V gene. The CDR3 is CASSYTRDTEAFF. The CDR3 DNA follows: TGTGCCAGCAGCTACACCCGGGACACTGAAGCTTTCTTT.

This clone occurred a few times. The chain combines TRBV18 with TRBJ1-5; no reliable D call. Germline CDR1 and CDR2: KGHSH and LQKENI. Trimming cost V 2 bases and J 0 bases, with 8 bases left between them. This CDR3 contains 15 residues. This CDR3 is CASSPGSLSNQPQHF. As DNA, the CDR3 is TGTGCCAGCTCACCAGGCAGCCTTAGCAATCAGCCCCAGCATTTT. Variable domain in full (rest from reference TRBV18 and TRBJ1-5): NAGVMQNPRHLVRRRGQEARLRCSPMKGHSHVYWYRQLPEEGLKFMVYLQKENIIDESGMPKERFSAEFPKEGPSILRIQQVVRGDSAAYFCASSPGSLSNQPQHFGDGTRLSIL.

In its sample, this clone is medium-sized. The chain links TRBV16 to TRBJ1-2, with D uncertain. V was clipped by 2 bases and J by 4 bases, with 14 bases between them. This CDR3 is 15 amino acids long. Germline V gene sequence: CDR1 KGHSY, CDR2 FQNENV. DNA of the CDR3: TGTGCCAGCAGCCAACAACCTGGAGAATCCTATGGCTACACCTTC. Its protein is CASSQQPGESYGYTF. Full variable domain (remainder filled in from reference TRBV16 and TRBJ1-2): GEEVAQTPKHLVRGEGQKAKLYCAPIKGHSYVFWYQQVLKNEFKFLISFQNENVFDETGMPKERFSAKCLPNSPCSLEIQATKLEDSAVYFCASSQQPGESYGYTFGSGTRLTVV.

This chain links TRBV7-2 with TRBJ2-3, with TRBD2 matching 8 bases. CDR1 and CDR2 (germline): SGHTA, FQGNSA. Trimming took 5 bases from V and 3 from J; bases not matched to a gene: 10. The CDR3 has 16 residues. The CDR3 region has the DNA TGTGCCAGCAGCCGGATCGGGACGGGAGGGACAGATACGCAGTATTTT. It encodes CASSRIGTGGTDTQYF.

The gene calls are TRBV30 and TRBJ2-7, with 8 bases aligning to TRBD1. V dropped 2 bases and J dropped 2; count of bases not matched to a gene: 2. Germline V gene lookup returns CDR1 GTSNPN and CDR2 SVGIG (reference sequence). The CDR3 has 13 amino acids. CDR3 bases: TGTGCCTGGAGTACGGGACAGGCCTACGAGCAGTACTTC. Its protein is CAWSTGQAYEQYF.

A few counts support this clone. CDR3 DNA sequence: TGTGCCTGGAGGAGATCCCATGAGCAGTTCTTC. Translating gives CAWRRSHEQFF. The V gene is TRBV30, the J gene TRBJ2-1; D remains ambiguous. CDR1 and CDR2 from the germline V gene are GTSNPN and SVGIG (reference sequence). Deletions cut 3 bases from V and 8 bases from J, with 8 bases between. The CDR3 totals 11 residues.

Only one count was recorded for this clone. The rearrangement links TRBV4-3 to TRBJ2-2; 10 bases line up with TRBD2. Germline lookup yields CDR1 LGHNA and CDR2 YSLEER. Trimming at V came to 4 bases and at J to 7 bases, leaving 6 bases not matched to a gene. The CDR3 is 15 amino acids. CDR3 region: CASSRPASGSGELFF. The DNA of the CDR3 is TGCGCCAGCAGCCGCCCTGCTAGCGGGAGCGGGGAGCTGTTTTTT.

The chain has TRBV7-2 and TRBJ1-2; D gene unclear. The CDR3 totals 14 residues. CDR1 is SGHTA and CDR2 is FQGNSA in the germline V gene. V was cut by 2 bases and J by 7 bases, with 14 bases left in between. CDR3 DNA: TGTGCCAGCAGCTTAAGTTCGTGGTTAGGTGGCTACACCTTC. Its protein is CASSLSSWLGGYTF.

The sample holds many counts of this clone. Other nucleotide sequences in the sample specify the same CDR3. The CDR3 nucleotides are TGTGCCAGCTCCACGCGGGGGAACACTGAAGCTTTCTTT. Translated, it gives CASSTRGNTEAFF. This rearrangement joins TRBV18 to TRBJ1-1; D is uncertain. The germline V and J ends were trimmed by 6 bases and 1 base, with 9 bases remaining between them. The CDR3 is made up of 13 amino acids. The germline CDR1 and CDR2 sequences are KGHSH and LQKENI.

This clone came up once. This chain's CDR3 is CASSEGVPGELFF. The DNA of the CDR3 is TGTGCCAGTAGTGAGGGGGTCCCCGGGGAGCTGTTTTTT. The rearrangement links TRBV19 to TRBJ2-2, with a tentative D call TRBD1 (6 bases). The CDR3 sequence is 13 residues long. The germline CDR1 and CDR2 sequences are LNHDA and SQIVND (reference sequence). Trimming left V 5 bases short and J 6 bases short, with 10 bases between.

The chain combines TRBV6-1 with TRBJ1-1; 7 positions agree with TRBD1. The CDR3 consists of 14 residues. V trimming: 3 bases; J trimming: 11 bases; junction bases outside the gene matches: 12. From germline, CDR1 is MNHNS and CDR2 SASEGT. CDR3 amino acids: CASSDPGGIVLAFF. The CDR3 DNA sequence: TGTGCCAGCAGTGACCCAGGGGGTATAGTTTTGGCTTTCTTT.

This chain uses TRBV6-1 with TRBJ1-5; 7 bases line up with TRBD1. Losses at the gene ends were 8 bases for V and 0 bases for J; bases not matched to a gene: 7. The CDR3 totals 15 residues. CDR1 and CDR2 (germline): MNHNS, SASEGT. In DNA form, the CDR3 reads TGTGCCAGCGAGGGGGCGGGCCTTAGCAATCAGCCCCAGCATTTT. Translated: CASEGAGLSNQPQHF.

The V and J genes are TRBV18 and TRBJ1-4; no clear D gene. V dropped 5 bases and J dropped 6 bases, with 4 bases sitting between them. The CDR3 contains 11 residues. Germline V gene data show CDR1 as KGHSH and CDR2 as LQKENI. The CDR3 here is CASSRDEKLFF. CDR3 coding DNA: TGTGCCAGCTCAAGAGATGAAAAACTGTTTTTT. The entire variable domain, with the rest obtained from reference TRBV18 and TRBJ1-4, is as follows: NAGVMQNPRHLVRRRGQEARLRCSPMKGHSHVYWYRQLPEEGLKFMVYLQKENIIDESGMPKERFSAEFPKEGPSILRIQQVVRGDSAAYFCASSRDEKLFFGSGTQLSVL.

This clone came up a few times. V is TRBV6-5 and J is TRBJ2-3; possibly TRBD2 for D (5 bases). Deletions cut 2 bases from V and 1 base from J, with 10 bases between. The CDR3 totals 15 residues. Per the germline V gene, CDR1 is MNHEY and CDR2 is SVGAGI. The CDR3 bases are TGTGCCAGCAGTTACGAGCTAGCAGGCACAGATACGCAGTATTTT. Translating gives CASSYELAGTDTQYF.

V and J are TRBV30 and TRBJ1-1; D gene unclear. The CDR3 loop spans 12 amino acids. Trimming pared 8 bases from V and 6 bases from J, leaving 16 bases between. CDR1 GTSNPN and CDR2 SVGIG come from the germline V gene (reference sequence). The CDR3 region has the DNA TGTGCCGGGAAAAGGGTTCGGCCTGAAGCTTTCTTT. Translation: CAGKRVRPEAFF. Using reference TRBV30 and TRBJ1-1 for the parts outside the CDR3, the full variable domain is SQTIHQWPATLVQPVGSPLSLECTVEGTSNPNLYWYRQAAGRGLQLLFYSVGIGQISSEVPQNLSASRPQDRQFILSSKKLLLSDSGFYLCAGKRVRPEAFFGQGTRLTVV.

CDR3 DNA: TGTGCCAGCAGCGTAGGCCCAGGGCGCAGGACCGGGGAGCTGTTTTTT. This sequence encodes CASSVGPGRRTGELFF. This rearrangement joins TRBV9 to TRBJ2-2; possibly TRBD1 for D (5 bases). CDR3 length: 16 amino acids. Germline CDR1 reads SGDLS; CDR2 reads YYNGEE. Between the trimmed V and J ends, which lost 0 bases and 5 bases, there was a span of 14 bases.

CDR3 nucleotide sequence: TGTGCCAGCAGCGCCCTGGGCGACGAGCAGTACTTC. It codes for CASSALGDEQYF. The gene calls are TRBV6-1 and TRBJ2-7; D unclear. The length of the CDR3 is 12 residues. Trimming stripped 6 bases from V and 5 bases from J, with 11 bases between. Looked up from germline, CDR1 is MNHNS and CDR2 is SASEGT.

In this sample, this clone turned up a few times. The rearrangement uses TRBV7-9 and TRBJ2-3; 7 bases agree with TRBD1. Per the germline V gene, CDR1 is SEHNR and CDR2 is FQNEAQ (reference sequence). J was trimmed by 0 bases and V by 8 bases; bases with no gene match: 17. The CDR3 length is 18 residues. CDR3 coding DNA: TGTGCCAGCCGACTTAGGCCCGGGGACAGTCCTAGCACAGATACGCAGTATTTT. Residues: CASRLRPGDSPSTDTQYF.

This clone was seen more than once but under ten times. The CDR3 loop reads CASTEVSGSGEQYF. The CDR3 nucleotides are TGTGCCAGCACCGAGGTGAGCGGGAGTGGGGAGCAGTACTTC. The chain carries TRBV7-6 and TRBJ2-7; 8 nucleotides line up with TRBD2. Germline V gene sequence: CDR1 SGHVS, CDR2 FNYEAQ. There are 14 residues in the CDR3. J lost 7 bases, V lost 7 bases, and 12 bases had no gene match. The entire variable domain, with the rest obtained from reference TRBV7-6 and TRBJ2-7, is as follows: GAGVSQSPRYKVTKRGQDVALRCDPISGHVSLYWYRQALGQGPEFLTYFNYEAQQDKSGLPNDRFSAERPEGSISTLTIQRTEQRDSAMYRCASTEVSGSGEQYFGPGTRLTVT.

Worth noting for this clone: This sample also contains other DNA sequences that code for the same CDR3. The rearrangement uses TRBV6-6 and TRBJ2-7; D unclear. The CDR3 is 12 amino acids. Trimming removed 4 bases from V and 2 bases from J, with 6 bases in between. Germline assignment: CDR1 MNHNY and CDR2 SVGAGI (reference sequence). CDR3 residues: CASSWGTYEQYF. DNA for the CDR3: TGTGCCAGCAGTTGGGGTACCTACGAGCAGTACTTC.

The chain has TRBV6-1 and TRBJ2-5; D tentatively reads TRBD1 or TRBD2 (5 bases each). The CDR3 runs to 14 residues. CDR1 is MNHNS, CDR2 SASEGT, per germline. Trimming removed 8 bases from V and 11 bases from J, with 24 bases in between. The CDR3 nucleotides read TGTGCCAGCTCGTTTAGTACCCAACAGGAGCGGCAGTACTTC. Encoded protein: CASSFSTQQERQYF.